Each of the 23 T cell receptor beta chains below was sequenced from the same sample in a study of beta chain features in type 1 diabetes. Study-wide points: TCRB CDR3s were moderately but significantly shorter in Type 1 diabetes patients in all four CD4+ subsets.

Their antigens remain unidentified. Investigators reverse transcribed all isolated RNA, so they sequenced expressed TCRB transcripts. The method was immunoSEQ multiplex PCR; TCRdb's version includes in-frame clones alone and lacks a portion of them. The sample has some 330,000 clones, around 12% seen once. The sample was naive CD4+ T cells from blood. These receptors came from a young woman with type 1 diabetes.

The V and J genes are TRBV2 and TRBJ2-5; weak D call: TRBD1 (7 bases). This CDR3 has 13 amino acids. Germline loops: CDR1 SNHLY, CDR2 FYNNEI. Trimming shortened V by 6 bases and J by 5 bases, and 13 bases separated the two germline ends. The CDR3 here is CASSVPGGETQYF. In DNA form, the CDR3 reads TGTGCCAGCAGCGTTCCAGGGGGGGAGACCCAGTACTTC.

This chain uses TRBV5-1 with TRBJ1-2, with D hard to call. V was cut by 4 bases and J by 6 bases, with 13 bases left in between. The CDR3 runs 13 residues. Germline lookup yields CDR1 SGHRS and CDR2 YFSETQ. CDR3 protein: CASSGRSGNGYTF. The CDR3 DNA reads TGCGCCAGCAGCGGGAGATCGGGGAATGGCTACACCTTC.

The chain recombines TRBV25-1 with TRBJ1-1, with a weak D call TRBD1 (6 bases). With 1 base removed from V and 5 bases from J, the gap between germline ends came to 17 bases. This CDR3 contains 16 residues. Germline assignment: CDR1 MGHDK and CDR2 SYGVNS. The CDR3 DNA sequence: TGTGCCAGCAGTGAATCGTTGTTGGGACACAAGACTGAAGCTTTCTTT. Translated: CASSESLLGHKTEAFF.

In its sample, this clone was seen a few times. This chain connects TRBV9 to TRBJ2-5; 8 bases are a match to TRBD2. Trimming cost V 4 bases and J 5 bases; bases outside gene matches: 13. This CDR3 comprises 16 residues. CDR1 SGDLS and CDR2 YYNGEE come from the germline V gene. The CDR3 protein is CASSQSGRGNWETQYF. CDR3 DNA: TGTGCCAGCAGCCAGAGCGGGAGAGGAAATTGGGAGACCCAGTACTTC.

The V gene is TRBV5-1, the J gene TRBJ2-1; TRBD2 agrees at 12 bases. Germline trimming cut 0 bases from V and 7 bases from J; bases unmatched to any gene: 8. The CDR3 runs 17 residues. CDR1 is SGHRS, CDR2 YFSETQ, per germline. The CDR3 DNA follows: TGCGCCAGCAGCTTGGGCTCTAGCGGGAGGGCTAGGAATGAGCAGTTCTTC. It codes for CASSLGSSGRARNEQFF.

This clone is a singleton in its sample. The chain couples TRBV28 to TRBJ1-1; no firm D call. The CDR3 totals 12 residues. With 8 bases removed from V and 4 bases from J, the gap between germline ends came to 11 bases. Germline V lookup: CDR1 MDHEN, CDR2 SYDVKM. The CDR3 coding sequence is TGTGCCAGCCTCGGGAGAGGCACTGAAGCTTTCTTT. As protein: CASLGRGTEAFF.

This clone has only a few counts. The CDR3 sequence is CASSATTGGEGDTQYF. In DNA form, the CDR3 reads TGTGCCAGCAGTGCGACCACAGGGGGCGAGGGGGATACGCAGTATTTT. The chain is built from TRBV6-1 and TRBJ2-3; TRBD1 agrees at 9 bases. J gave up 6 bases and V 4 bases, and 11 bases lay outside the gene matches. CDR3 length: 16 amino acids. CDR1 and CDR2 (germline): MNHNS, SASEGT.

The J gene is TRBJ2-7, the V gene TRBV14; 8 bases map to TRBD1. Trimming took 4 bases from V and 2 from J; bases not matched to a gene: 7. Germline assignment: CDR1 SGHDN and CDR2 FVKESK. This CDR3 comprises 15 residues. In DNA, the CDR3 is TGTGCCAGCAGCCCCTCCGGGACAGGAACCTACGAGCAGTACTTC. The encoded protein is CASSPSGTGTYEQYF. The complete variable domain, with remaining parts taken from reference TRBV14 and TRBJ2-7, reads EAGVTQFPSHSVIEKGQTVTLRCDPISGHDNLYWYRRVMGKEIKFLLHFVKESKQDESGMPNNRFLAERTGGTYSTLKVQPAELEDSGVYFCASSPSGTGTYEQYFGPGTRLTVT.

The gene calls are TRBV25-1 and TRBJ1-2; TRBD1 is a possible D gene (5 bases). Looked up from germline, CDR1 is MGHDK and CDR2 is SYGVNS. V was cut by 6 bases and J by 3 bases, with 5 bases left in between. There are 11 residues in the CDR3. In nucleotides, the CDR3 is TGTGCCAGCAGACAGGACTATGGCTACACCTTC. The encoded protein is CASRQDYGYTF.

This clone appeared a few times. This rearrangement joins TRBV28 to TRBJ1-5; D gene uncertain. V was cut by 6 bases and J by 11 bases, with 11 bases left in between. The CDR3 is made up of 11 amino acids. Germline V CDR1 and CDR2: MDHEN, SYDVKM. CDR3 DNA: TGTGCCAGCAGGCGGTATGAGACCCAGCATTTT. Translated, it gives CASRRYETQHF. The full variable domain, with the rest looked up from reference TRBV28 and TRBJ1-5, is DVKVTQSSRYLVKRTGEKVFLECVQDMDHENMFWYRQDPGLGLRLIYFSYDVKMKEKGDIPEGYSVSREKKERFSLILESASTNQTSMYLCASRRYETQHFGDGTRLSIL.

This clone was seen only a few times. This chain uses TRBV15 with TRBJ1-1; D may be TRBD1 (5 bases). The CDR3 runs to 15 residues. Looked up from germline, CDR1 is LNHNV and CDR2 is YYDKDF (reference sequence). Deletions cut 3 bases from V and 6 bases from J, with 17 bases between. The DNA of the CDR3 is TGTGCCACCAGCAGCTTTAGACAGCTAGGGTCTGAAGCTTTCTTT. Protein: CATSSFRQLGSEAFF. The full variable domain, completed using reference TRBV15 and TRBJ1-1, is DAMVIQNPRYQVTQFGKPVTLSCSQTLNHNVMYWYQQKSSQAPKLLFHYYDKDFNNEADTPDNFQSRRPNTSFCFLDIRSPGLGDTAMYLCATSSFRQLGSEAFFGQGTRLTVV.

This clone appeared a few times. J is TRBJ2-3 and V is TRBV15; 8 bases align to TRBD1. Per the germline V gene, CDR1 is LNHNV and CDR2 is YYDKDF (reference sequence). Germline trimming cut 0 bases from V and 5 bases from J; bases unmatched to any gene: 7. This CDR3 comprises 16 residues. The CDR3 sequence is CATSRDPGTGGDTQYF. As DNA, the CDR3 is TGTGCCACCAGCAGAGATCCTGGGACAGGAGGAGATACGCAGTATTTT.

This clone was detected a few times. The chain combines TRBV6-5 with TRBJ2-5; unclear D gene. The CDR3 totals 12 residues. V shed 2 bases and J shed 5 bases, with 6 bases lying between them. Germline V gene sequence: CDR1 MNHEY, CDR2 SVGAGI. CDR3 sequence: CASSYGRETQYF. Written as DNA, the CDR3 is TGTGCCAGCAGTTACGGTCGGGAGACCCAGTACTTC.

This clone has more than one count but fewer than ten. The V gene is TRBV18, the J gene TRBJ2-1, with TRBD1 matching over 9 bases. Trimming at V came to 4 bases and at J to 4 bases, leaving 8 bases not matched to a gene. CDR1 and CDR2 from the germline V gene are KGHSH and LQKENI. The CDR3 spans 16 residues. The CDR3: CASSHKGQGRYNEQFF. The DNA for the CDR3 is TGTGCCAGCTCACACAAAGGACAGGGGAGATACAATGAGCAGTTCTTC.

This clone was recorded a few times. Its ends do not fully match the called genes, so a read error is possible. The chain joins TRBV7-7 to TRBJ2-2; 8 bases line up with TRBD2. There are 13 residues in the CDR3. The V gene's germline CDR1 is SSHAT and CDR2 FNYEAQ (reference sequence). CDR3 DNA sequence: TGTGCTAGCAGCTTAGGGACTAGCGGGGAGCTGTTTTTT. This gives the protein CASSLGTSGELFF. The variable domain in full, completed from reference TRBV7-7 and TRBJ2-2, reads GAGVSQSPRYKVTKRGQDVTLRCDPISSHATLYWYQQALGQGPEFLTYFNYEAQPDKSGLPSDRFSAERPEGSISTLTIQRTEQRDSAMYRCASSLGTSGELFFGEGSRLTVL.

The V call is TRBV7-9, the J call TRBJ2-1, with TRBD2 matching over 11 bases. The trim removed 6 bases at V and 7 bases at J, leaving 17 bases unmatched. This CDR3 is built from 18 residues. CDR1 is SEHNR, CDR2 FQNEAQ, per germline (reference sequence). CDR3: CASSQRPGLAVIDNEQFF. Here the CDR3 DNA reads TGTGCCAGCAGTCAGCGGCCGGGACTAGCGGTCATAGATAATGAGCAGTTCTTC. Supplemented by reference TRBV7-9 and TRBJ2-1, the full variable domain reads DTGVSQNPRHKITKRGQNVTFRCDPISEHNRLYWYRQTLGQGPEFLTYFQNEAQLEKSRLLSDRFSAERPKGSFSTLEIQRTEQGDSAMYLCASSQRPGLAVIDNEQFFGPGTRLTVL.

The chain is built from TRBV9 and TRBJ2-1; 8 bases are shared with TRBD1. CDR1 is SGDLS, CDR2 YYNGEE, per germline. This CDR3 spans 16 amino acids. The V and J ends lost 2 bases and 6 bases, in that order; junction bases with no gene match: 10. In DNA form, the CDR3 reads TGTGCCAGCAGCGTTCTGTGGCAGGGGGCTATCAATGAGCAGTTCTTC. Residues: CASSVLWQGAINEQFF.

This clone came up a few times. The chain combines TRBV18 with TRBJ2-3, with TRBD2 matching 10 bases. Looked up from germline, CDR1 is KGHSH and CDR2 is LQKENI. The CDR3 extends over 16 amino acids. V was pared by 4 bases and J by 4 bases, with 8 bases of the junction left unmatched. This CDR3 is CASSLGAGGQADTQYF. The CDR3 bases are TGTGCCAGCTCACTCGGAGCGGGGGGGCAAGCAGATACGCAGTATTTT.

In this sample, this clone turned up a few times. This rearrangement joins TRBV6-5 to TRBJ1-1; the match to TRBD1 covers 9 bases. This CDR3 has 14 amino acids. Germline lookup yields CDR1 MNHEY and CDR2 SVGAGI. With V trimmed by 7 bases and J by 4 bases, 7 bases remained unmatched. This CDR3 is CASIVGQGSTEAFF. CDR3 DNA: TGTGCCAGCATCGTCGGACAGGGGAGCACTGAAGCTTTCTTT.

This chain connects TRBV7-2 to TRBJ2-7, with TRBD2 identical over 9 bases. The CDR3 is made up of 15 amino acids. Germline V lookup: CDR1 SGHTA, CDR2 FQGNSA. V lost 5 bases to trimming and J lost 3 bases; unmatched junction nucleotides: 8. In nucleotides, the CDR3 is TGTGCCAGCAGCCCCTTCCTGACTAGCGGCTACGAGCAGTACTTC. It codes for CASSPFLTSGYEQYF.

This clone was found a few times. This rearrangement joins TRBV29-1 to TRBJ2-1; D possibly corresponds to TRBD2 (5 bases). The CDR3 consists of 13 residues. Germline CDR1 is SQVTM and CDR2 is ANQGSEA. V lost 5 bases, J lost 4 bases, and 12 bases lay in between. The CDR3 sequence: CSVSRTLYNEQFF. The CDR3 DNA is TGCAGCGTTTCTCGGACTCTTTACAATGAGCAGTTCTTC.

The V gene is TRBV7-9, the J gene TRBJ1-5, with D unclear. Germline CDR1 SEHNR, CDR2 FQNEAQ (reference sequence). V lost 5 bases and J 5 bases, leaving 10 bases between the germline ends. This CDR3 is 13 amino acids long. CDR3 nucleotide sequence: TGTGCCAGCAGCCCAGACTCGTATCAGCCCCAGCATTTT. Protein product: CASSPDSYQPQHF.

The chain joins TRBV7-3 to TRBJ2-2; 9 bases are shared with TRBD2. Germline assignment: CDR1 SGHTA and CDR2 FQGTGA. After removal of 5 bases from V and 5 bases from J, the junction contained 9 bases not matched to a gene. This CDR3 is built from 16 residues. Written as DNA, the CDR3 is TGTGCCAGCAGCGCGTATAGCGGGAGCGGGACCGGGGAGCTGTTTTTT. Protein product: CASSAYSGSGTGELFF.